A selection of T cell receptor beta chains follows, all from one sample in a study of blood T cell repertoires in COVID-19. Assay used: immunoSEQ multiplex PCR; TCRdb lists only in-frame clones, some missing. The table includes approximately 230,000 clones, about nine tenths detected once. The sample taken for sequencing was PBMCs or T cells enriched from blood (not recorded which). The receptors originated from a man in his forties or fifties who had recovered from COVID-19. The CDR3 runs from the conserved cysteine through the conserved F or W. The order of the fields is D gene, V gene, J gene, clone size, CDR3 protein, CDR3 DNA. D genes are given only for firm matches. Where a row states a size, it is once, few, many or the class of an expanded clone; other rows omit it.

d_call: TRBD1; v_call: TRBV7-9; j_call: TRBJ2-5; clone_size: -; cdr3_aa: CASSSTTGGEETQYF; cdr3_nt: TGTGCCAGCAGCTCGACGACAGGGGGCGAGGAGACCCAGTACTTC
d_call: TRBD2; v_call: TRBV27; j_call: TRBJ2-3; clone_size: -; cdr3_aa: CASCGGAGGPTDTQYF; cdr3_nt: TGTGCCAGCTGTGGCGGAGCGGGGGGACCCACAGATACGCAGTATTTT
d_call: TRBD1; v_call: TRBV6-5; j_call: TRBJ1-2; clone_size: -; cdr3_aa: CASRKDRVGIYGYTF; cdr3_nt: TGTGCCAGCAGAAAAGACAGGGTGGGAATCTATGGCTACACCTTC
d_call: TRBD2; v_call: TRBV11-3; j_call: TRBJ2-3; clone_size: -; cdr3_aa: CASSSTPPSGIENTQYF; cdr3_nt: TGTGCCAGCAGCTCCACCCCCCCCAGCGGGATCGAAAATACGCAGTATTTT
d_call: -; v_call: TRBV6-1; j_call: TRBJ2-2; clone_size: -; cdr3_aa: CAILRGSNTGELFF; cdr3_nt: TGTGCCATCCTGAGGGGGTCGAACACCGGGGAGCTGTTTTTT
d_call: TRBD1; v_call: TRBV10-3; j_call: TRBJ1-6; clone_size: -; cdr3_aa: CAISDLQGAGNSPLHF; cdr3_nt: TGTGCCATCAGTGACTTACAGGGGGCAGGAAATTCACCCCTCCACTTT
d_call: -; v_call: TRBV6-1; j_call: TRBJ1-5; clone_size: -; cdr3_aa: CASSESTAHYSNQPQHF; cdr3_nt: TGTGCCAGCAGTGAATCGACAGCGCACTATAGCAATCAGCCCCAGCATTTT
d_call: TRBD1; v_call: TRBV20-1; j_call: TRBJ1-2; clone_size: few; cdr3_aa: CSASPGTGLDGYTF; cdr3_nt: TGCAGTGCTAGTCCCGGGACAGGGTTGGATGGCTACACCTTC
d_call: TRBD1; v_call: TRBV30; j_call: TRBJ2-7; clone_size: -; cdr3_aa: CAWGGTGSVYEQYF; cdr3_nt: TGTGCCTGGGGGGGGACAGGGTCTGTCTACGAGCAGTACTTC
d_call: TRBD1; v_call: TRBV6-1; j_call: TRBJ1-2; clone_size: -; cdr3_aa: CASSDSRTGGGYTF; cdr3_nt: TGTGCCAGCAGTGATTCCCGGACAGGGGGTGGCTACACCTTC
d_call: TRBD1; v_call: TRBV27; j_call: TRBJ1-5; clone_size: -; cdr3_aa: CASRKDRDGQPQHF; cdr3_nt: TGTGCCAGCAGGAAAGACAGGGATGGTCAGCCCCAGCATTTT
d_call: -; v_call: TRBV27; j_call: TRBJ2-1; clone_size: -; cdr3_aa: CASSLFGDEQFF; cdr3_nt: TGTGCCAGCAGTTTATTCGGGGATGAGCAGTTCTTC
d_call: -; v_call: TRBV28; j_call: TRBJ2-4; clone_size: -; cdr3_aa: CASSLGGVYIQYF; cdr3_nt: TGTGCCAGCAGTTTAGGTGGAGTTTACATTCAGTACTTC
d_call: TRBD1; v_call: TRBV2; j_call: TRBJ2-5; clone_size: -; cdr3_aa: CASSEGVMGQGGSETQYF; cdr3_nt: TGTGCCAGCAGTGAGGGTGTGATGGGACAGGGGGGGTCGGAGACCCAGTACTTC
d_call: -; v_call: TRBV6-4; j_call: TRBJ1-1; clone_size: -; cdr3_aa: CASRSQPGLNTEAFF; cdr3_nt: TGTGCCAGCAGGAGCCAGCCAGGGCTGAACACTGAAGCTTTCTTT
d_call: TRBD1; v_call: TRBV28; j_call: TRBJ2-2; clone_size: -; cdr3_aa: CASSDQGQANTGELFF; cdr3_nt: TGTGCCAGCAGCGACCAGGGACAGGCGAACACCGGGGAGCTGTTTTTT
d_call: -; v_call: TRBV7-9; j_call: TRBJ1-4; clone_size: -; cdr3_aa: CASRSNRATNEKLFF; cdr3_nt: TGTGCCAGCAGATCGAACAGGGCTACTAATGAAAAACTGTTTTTT
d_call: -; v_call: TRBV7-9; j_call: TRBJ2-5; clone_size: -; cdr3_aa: CASSLETVDF; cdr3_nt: TGTGCCAGCAGCTTGGAGACAGTGGACTTC
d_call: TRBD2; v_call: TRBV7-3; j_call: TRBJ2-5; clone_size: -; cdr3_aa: CASSSRTSGGQETQYF; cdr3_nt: TGTGCCAGCAGCTCCCGGACTAGCGGGGGCCAAGAGACCCAGTACTTC
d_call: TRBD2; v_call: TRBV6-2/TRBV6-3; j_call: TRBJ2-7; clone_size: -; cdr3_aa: CASSGTRGAYEQYF; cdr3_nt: TGTGCCAGCAGTGGCACCCGGGGGGCCTACGAGCAGTACTTC
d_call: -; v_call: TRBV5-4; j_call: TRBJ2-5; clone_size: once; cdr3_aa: CASSLQETQYF; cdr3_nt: TGTGCCAGCAGCCTACAAGAGACCCAGTACTTC
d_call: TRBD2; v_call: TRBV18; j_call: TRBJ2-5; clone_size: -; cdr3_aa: CASSPQRGQRETQYF; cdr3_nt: TGTGCCAGCTCACCGCAGCGGGGGCAACGAGAGACCCAGTACTTC
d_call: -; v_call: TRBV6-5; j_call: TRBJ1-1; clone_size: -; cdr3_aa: CASIPRAGQAFF; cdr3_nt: TGTGCCAGCATCCCCCGGGCGGGGCAAGCTTTCTTT
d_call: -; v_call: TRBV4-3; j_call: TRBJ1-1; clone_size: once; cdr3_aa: CASSRRSGNTEAFF; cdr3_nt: TGCGCCAGCAGCCGCCGATCAGGGAACACTGAAGCTTTCTTT
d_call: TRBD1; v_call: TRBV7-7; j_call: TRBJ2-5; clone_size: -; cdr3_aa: CASSLARTGHQETQYF; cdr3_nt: TGTGCTAGCAGCTTAGCGAGGACAGGGCACCAAGAGACCCAGTACTTC
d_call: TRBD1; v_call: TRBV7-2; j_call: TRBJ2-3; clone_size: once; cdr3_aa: CASSATGGEDTQYF; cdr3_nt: TGTGCCAGCAGCGCCACAGGGGGTGAAGATACGCAGTATTTT
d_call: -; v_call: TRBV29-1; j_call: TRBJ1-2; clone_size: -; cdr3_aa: CSVEDRGGRNYGYTF; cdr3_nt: TGCAGCGTTGAAGATAGGGGGGGCCGGAACTATGGCTACACCTTC
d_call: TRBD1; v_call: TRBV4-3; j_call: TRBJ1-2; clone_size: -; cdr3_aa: CASSQDSGYGQVYGYTF; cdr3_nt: TGCGCCAGCAGCCAAGATTCGGGATACGGACAGGTCTATGGCTACACCTTC
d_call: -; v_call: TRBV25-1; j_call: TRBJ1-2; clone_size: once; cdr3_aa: CASSEGSGVRLAYGYTF; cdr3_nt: TGTGCCAGCAGTGAAGGTTCAGGGGTGAGACTTGCCTATGGCTACACCTTC
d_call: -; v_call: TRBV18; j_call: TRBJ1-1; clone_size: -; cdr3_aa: CASSPSRWTEAFF; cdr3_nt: TGTGCCAGCTCACCATCCCGGTGGACTGAAGCTTTCTTT
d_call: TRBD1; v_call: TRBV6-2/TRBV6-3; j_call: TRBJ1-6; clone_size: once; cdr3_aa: CASSYSTGRDSPLHF; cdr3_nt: TGTGCCAGCAGTTATTCGACAGGGCGGGATTCACCCCTCCACTTT
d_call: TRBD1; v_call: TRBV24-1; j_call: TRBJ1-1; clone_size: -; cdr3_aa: CATSEYDRGWALIMNTEAFF; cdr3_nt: TGTGCCACCAGTGAATACGACAGGGGATGGGCACTCATTATGAACACTGAAGCTTTCTTT
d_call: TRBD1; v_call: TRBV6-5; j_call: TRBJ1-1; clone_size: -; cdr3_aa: CASSRGQYTEAFF; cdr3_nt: TGTGCCAGCAGTCGGGGACAGTACACTGAAGCTTTCTTT
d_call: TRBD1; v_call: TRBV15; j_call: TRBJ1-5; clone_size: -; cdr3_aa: CATSRRTGDRQPQHF; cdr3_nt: TGTGCCACCAGCAGACGGACAGGGGATAGACAGCCCCAGCATTTT
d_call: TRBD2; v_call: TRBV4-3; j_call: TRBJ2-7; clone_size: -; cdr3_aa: CASSQDHGGDDGYEQYF; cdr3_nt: TGCGCCAGCAGCCAAGATCACGGGGGGGACGACGGCTACGAGCAGTACTTC
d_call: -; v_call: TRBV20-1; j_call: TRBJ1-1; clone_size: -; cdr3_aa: CSASFTEAFF; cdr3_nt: TGCAGTGCTAGCTTCACTGAAGCTTTCTTT
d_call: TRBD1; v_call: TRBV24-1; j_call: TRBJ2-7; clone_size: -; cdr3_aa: CATSESTGSEQYF; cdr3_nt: TGTGCCACCAGTGAATCGACAGGGAGCGAGCAGTACTTC
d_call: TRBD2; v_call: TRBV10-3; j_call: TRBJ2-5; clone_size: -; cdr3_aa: CAISEGLAGEETQYF; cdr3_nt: TGTGCCATCAGTGAGGGACTAGCGGGGGAAGAGACCCAGTACTTC
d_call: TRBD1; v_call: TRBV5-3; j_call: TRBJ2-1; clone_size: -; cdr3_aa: CARSRKKDRGLFGEQFF; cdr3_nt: TGTGCCAGAAGCCGGAAAAAGGACAGGGGGCTATTCGGTGAGCAGTTCTTC
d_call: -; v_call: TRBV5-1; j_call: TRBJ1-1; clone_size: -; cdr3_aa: CASSLITANTEAFF; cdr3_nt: TGCGCCAGCAGCTTGATAACAGCGAACACTGAAGCTTTCTTT
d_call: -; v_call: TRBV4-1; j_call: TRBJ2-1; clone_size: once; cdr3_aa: CASSPQQGREQFF; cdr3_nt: TGCGCCAGCAGCCCCCAGCAGGGGCGCGAGCAGTTCTTC
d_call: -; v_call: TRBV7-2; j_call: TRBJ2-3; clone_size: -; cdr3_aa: CASSLVPELPVTQYF; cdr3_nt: TGTGCCAGCAGCTTGGTCCCTGAGTTACCCGTTACGCAGTATTTT
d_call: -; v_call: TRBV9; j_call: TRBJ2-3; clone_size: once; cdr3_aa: CASSVGLTTDTQYF; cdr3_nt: TGTGCCAGCAGCGTTGGGCTGACCACAGATACGCAGTATTTT
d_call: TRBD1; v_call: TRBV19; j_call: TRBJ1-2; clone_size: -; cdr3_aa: CASEAGGRSYGYTF; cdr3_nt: TGTGCCAGCGAGGCAGGGGGAAGGAGCTATGGCTACACCTTC
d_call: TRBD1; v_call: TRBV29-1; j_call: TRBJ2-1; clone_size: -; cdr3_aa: CSATDRSSDEQFF; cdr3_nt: TGCAGCGCAACGGACAGGTCCTCGGATGAGCAGTTCTTC
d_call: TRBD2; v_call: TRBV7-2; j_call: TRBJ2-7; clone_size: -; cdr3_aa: CASSSWTSGSYEQYF; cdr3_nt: TGTGCCAGCAGCTCTTGGACTAGCGGCTCCTACGAGCAGTACTTC
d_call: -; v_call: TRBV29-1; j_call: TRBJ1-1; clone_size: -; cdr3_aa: CSVEVDTEAFF; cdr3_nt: TGCAGCGTCGAGGTGGACACTGAAGCTTTCTTT